The 9 T cell receptor beta chains given below trace back to one sample, sequenced in a study of T cells in Graves' hyperthyroidism and ophthalmopathy. Amplification of TCR beta CDR3 regions was performed using RNA transcripts as template. First-round RT-PCR with HTBI primers amplified the TCR CDR3 region. MiXCR was run by TCRdb on the multiplex PCR reads, yielding one entry per CDR3 protein. The table lists about 420,000 distinct CDR3 sequences, approximately 14% of them singletons, with approximately 7.5% in the top ten. The sample comprised blood. All receptors derive from a woman under 30 with Graves' hyperthyroidism.

This clonotype was picked up many times. This sequence joins TRBV7-2 and TRBJ2-3; D gene unclear. Germline CDR1 reads SGHTA; CDR2 reads FQGNSA. This CDR3 has 15 amino acids. The V end lost 5 bases, the J end lost 1 base, and 13 bases lay between the germline ends. The CDR3 is CASSLPQQGTDTQYF. In DNA, the CDR3 is TGTGCCAGCAGCCTCCCCCAGCAGGGCACAGATACGCAGTATTTT. Variable domain in full (rest from reference TRBV7-2 and TRBJ2-3): GAGVSQSPSNKVTEKGKDVELRCDPISGHTALYWYRQSLGQGLEFLIYFQGNSAPDKSGLPSDRFSAERTGGSVSTLTIQRTQQEDSAVYLCASSLPQQGTDTQYFGPGTRLTVL.

This clonotype was recorded at least ten times. V is TRBV18 and J is TRBJ2-5; the D gene is possibly TRBD2 (6 bases). V was pared by 3 bases and J by 4 bases, with 9 bases between. Per the germline V gene, CDR1 is KGHSH and CDR2 is LQKENI. The CDR3 has 13 amino acids. CDR3 region: CASSPASVETQYF. CDR3 bases: TGTGCCAGCTCACCGGCTAGCGTAGAGACCCAGTACTTC.

A note on this clonotype: Lacking the conserved final phenylalanine or tryptophan, this CDR3 likely reflects a read error. The chain links TRBV7-9 to TRBJ1-2; maybe TRBD1 (5 bases). The CDR3 runs to 12 residues. The V gene lost 5 bases and the J gene lost 7 bases, with 11 bases spanning the gap. CDR1 is SEHNR, CDR2 FQNEAQ, per germline (reference sequence). CDR3 sequence reads: CASSPGGSGYTL. CDR3 nucleotides: TGTGCCAGCAGCCCCGGGGGGTCTGGCTACACCCTC.

This clonotype was observed at least ten times. CDR3 sequence reads: CASSPWDSSHGYTF. In DNA form, the CDR3 reads TGTGCCAGCAGCCCCTGGGACAGCTCCCATGGCTACACCTTC. The rearrangement joins TRBV5-5 to TRBJ1-2, with 7 bases lining up with TRBD1. This CDR3 contains 14 residues. Germline V gives CDR1 SGHKS, CDR2 YYEKEE (reference sequence). Unmatched junction bases numbered 9, after V lost 4 bases and J lost 6 bases.

This chain uses TRBV4-2 with TRBJ2-5; TRBD1 matches at 8 bases. Germline values: CDR1 LGHNA, CDR2 YNFKEQ. The CDR3 is made up of 15 amino acids. V lost 2 bases and J lost 1; bases outside the gene matches: 3. The CDR3 protein is CASSQSDRVQETQYF. The CDR3, as DNA: TGTGCCAGCAGCCAATCGGACAGGGTCCAAGAGACCCAGTACTTC.

The sample holds a few counts of this clonotype. The V and J genes are TRBV5-1 and TRBJ1-2; no definite D call. Per germline, CDR1 SGHRS and CDR2 YFSETQ. This CDR3 is built from 13 residues. V lost 2 bases and J 6 bases, leaving 11 bases between the germline ends. CDR3 in amino acids: CASSFGQEDGYTF. CDR3 bases: TGCGCCAGCAGCTTTGGGCAGGAAGATGGCTACACCTTC.

This clonotype was counted ten times or more. CDR3 nucleotides: TGCGCCAGCAGTGAGCCGGGAGAACCCTACGAGCAGTACTTC. Protein sequence: CASSEPGEPYEQYF. The rearrangement uses TRBV10-1 and TRBJ2-7, with D maybe TRBD2 (6 bases). This CDR3 has 14 residues. Trimming took 2 bases from V and 2 from J, leaving 10 bases between them. Germline V gene data show CDR1 as WNHNN and CDR2 as SYGVQD (reference sequence).

This clonotype has ten or more counts. This chain joins TRBV12-3 or TRBV12-4 and TRBJ1-5, with D unresolved. Deletions cut 5 bases from V and 2 bases from J, with 4 bases between. The CDR3 runs to 12 residues. The CDR3 bases are TGTGCCAGCAGTCGCGGCAATCAGCCCCAGCATTTT. It yields the protein CASSRGNQPQHF.

The chain recombines TRBV7-6 with TRBJ2-3; 8 nucleotides match TRBD2. CDR1 and CDR2 from the germline V gene are SGHVS and FNYEAQ. This CDR3 has 19 amino acids. J was trimmed by 5 bases and V by 3 bases; bases with no gene match: 19. The CDR3 nucleotides are TGTGCCAGCAGCTTGGGCGATGCGGGGGGTATCGGGTCAGAAGATACGCAGTATTTT. This translates into CASSLGDAGGIGSEDTQYF.